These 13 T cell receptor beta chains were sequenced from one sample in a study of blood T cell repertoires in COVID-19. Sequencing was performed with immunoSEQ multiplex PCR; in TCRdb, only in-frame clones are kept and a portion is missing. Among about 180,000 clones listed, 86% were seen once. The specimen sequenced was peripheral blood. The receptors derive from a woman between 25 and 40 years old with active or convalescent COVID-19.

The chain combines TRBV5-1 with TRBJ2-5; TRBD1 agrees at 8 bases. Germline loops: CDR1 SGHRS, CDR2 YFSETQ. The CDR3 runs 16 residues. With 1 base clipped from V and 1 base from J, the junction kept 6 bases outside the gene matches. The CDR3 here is CASSLRRTGLQETQYF. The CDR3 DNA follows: TGCGCCAGCAGCTTGAGGCGGACAGGGCTCCAAGAGACCCAGTACTTC.

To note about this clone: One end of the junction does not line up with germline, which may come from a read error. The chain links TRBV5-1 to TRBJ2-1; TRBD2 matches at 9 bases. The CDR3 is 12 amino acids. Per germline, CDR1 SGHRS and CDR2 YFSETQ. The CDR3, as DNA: TGCGCCAGCAGCTTGGAAAGCGGGAGGTGGGTCTTC. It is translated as CASSLESGRWVF. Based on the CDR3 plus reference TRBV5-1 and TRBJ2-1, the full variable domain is KAGVTQTPRYLIKTRGQQVTLSCSPISGHRSVSWYQQTPGQGLQFLFEYFSETQRNKGNFPGRFSGRQFSNSRSEMNVSTLELGDSALYLCASSLESGRWVFGPGTRLTVL.

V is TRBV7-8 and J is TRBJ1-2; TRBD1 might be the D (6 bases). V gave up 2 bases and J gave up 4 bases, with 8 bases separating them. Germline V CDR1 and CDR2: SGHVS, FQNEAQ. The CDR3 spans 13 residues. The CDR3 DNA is TGTGCCAGCAGCTTAACGACAGGCTATGGCTACACCTTC. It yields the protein CASSLTTGYGYTF.

This CDR3 reads CASSHPRDSEAFF. CDR3 nucleotides: TGCGCCAGCAGCCATCCCCGGGACAGCGAAGCTTTCTTT. V gene TRBV4-1 combines with J gene TRBJ1-1, with 7 bases aligning to TRBD1. CDR1 and CDR2 (germline): MGHRA, YSYEKL. V gave up 3 bases and J gave up 8 bases; unmatched junction bases: 6. The CDR3 totals 13 residues.

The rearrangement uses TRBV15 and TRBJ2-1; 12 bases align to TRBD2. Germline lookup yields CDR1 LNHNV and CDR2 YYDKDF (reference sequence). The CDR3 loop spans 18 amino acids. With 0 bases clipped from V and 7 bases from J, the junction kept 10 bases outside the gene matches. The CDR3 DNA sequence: TGTGCCACCAGCAGAGAGAGACTAGCGGGAGTGTTGTGGAATGAGCAGTTCTTC. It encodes CATSRERLAGVLWNEQFF.

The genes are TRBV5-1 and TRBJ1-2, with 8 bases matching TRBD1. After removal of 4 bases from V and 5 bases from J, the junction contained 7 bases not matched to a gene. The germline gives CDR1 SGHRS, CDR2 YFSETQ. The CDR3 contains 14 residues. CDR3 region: CASSQGAENYGYTF. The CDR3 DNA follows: TGCGCCAGCAGCCAGGGGGCGGAAAATTATGGCTACACCTTC.

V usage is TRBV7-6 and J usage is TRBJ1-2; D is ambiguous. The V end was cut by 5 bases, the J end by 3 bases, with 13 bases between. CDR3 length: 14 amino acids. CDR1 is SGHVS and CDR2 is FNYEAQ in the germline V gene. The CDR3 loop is CASSPSQDHYGYTF. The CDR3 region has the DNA TGTGCCAGCAGCCCCTCTCAGGATCACTATGGCTACACCTTC.

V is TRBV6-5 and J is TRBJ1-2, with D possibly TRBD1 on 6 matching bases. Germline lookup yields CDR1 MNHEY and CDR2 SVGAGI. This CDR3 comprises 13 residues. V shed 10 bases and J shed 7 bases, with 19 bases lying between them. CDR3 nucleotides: TGTGCCATCCTACACGCCCAGGGGAGTGGCTACACCTTC. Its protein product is CAILHAQGSGYTF.

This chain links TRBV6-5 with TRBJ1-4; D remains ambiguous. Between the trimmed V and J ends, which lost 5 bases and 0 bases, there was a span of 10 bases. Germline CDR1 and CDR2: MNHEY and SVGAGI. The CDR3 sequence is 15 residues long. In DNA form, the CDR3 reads TGTGCCAGCAGTAGACACTTTGCAACTAATGAAAAACTGTTTTTT. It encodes CASSRHFATNEKLFF.

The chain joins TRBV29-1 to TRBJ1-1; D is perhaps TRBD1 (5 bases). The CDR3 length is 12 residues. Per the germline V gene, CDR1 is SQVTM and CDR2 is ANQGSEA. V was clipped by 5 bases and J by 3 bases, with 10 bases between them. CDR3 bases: TGCAGCGTTCAACCGGGGGACACTGAAGCTTTCTTT. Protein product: CSVQPGDTEAFF.

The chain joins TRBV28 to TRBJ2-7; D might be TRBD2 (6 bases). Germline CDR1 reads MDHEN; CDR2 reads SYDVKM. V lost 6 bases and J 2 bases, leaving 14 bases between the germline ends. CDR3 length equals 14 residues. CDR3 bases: TGTGCCAGCAGACGACTAGGGCCCACCTACGAGCAGTACTTC. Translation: CASRRLGPTYEQYF. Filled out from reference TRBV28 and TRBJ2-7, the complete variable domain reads DVKVTQSSRYLVKRTGEKVFLECVQDMDHENMFWYRQDPGLGLRLIYFSYDVKMKEKGDIPEGYSVSREKKERFSLILESASTNQTSMYLCASRRLGPTYEQYFGPGTRLTVT.

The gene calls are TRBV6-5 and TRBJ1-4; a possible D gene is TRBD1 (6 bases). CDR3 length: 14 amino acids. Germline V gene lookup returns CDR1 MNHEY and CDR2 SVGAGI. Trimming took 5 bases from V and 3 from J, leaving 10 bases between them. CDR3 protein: CASSLTGSNEKLFF. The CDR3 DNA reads TGTGCCAGCAGTCTAACAGGGTCTAATGAAAAACTGTTTTTT.

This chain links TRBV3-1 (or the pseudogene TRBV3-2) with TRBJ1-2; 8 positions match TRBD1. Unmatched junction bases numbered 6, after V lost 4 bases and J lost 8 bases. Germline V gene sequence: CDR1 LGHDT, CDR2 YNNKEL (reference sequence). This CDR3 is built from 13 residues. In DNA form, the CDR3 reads TGTGCCAGCAGCCCTACAGGGGGATCCGGCTACACCTTC. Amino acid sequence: CASSPTGGSGYTF.